The entry below describes one TCR beta chain. The target antigen is unknown. TCRdb's table, derived via immunoSEQ multiplex PCR, lists solely in-frame clones and lacks some. This table has some 35,000 clones, more than 75% appearing once. The data belong to a study of T cells in narcolepsy. General study points: No autoreactive T cell clone sequences appeared in some memory CD4+ repertoires.

Trimming cost V 5 bases and J 4 bases, with 12 bases left between them. Looked up from germline, CDR1 is SGHAT and CDR2 is FQNNGV. This CDR3 spans 14 amino acids. The source is a human donor with narcolepsy. Sequenced material: CD45RA- memory CD4+ T cells from PBMCs. The chain joins TRBV11-2 to TRBJ2-4, with D possibly matching TRBD1 (6 bases). The CDR3: CASSRRGQKNIQYF. The CDR3 DNA follows: TGTGCCAGCAGCCGTCGCGGACAGAAAAACATTCAGTACTTC.